This T cell receptor (beta chain) stems from a study of neoadjuvant anti-PD-1 for oral cavity cancer. Study in general: Patients without progression received a fourth nivolumab dose around day 43, then surgical resection on days 50-56.

Notes on this clone: The antigen is unknown.

Produced via immunoSEQ multiplex PCR; TCRdb's table is partial and in-frame only. The sample carries 11,000 to 15,000 clones, around two thirds recorded once. These newly diagnosed stage II-IVA oral cavity squamous cell carcinoma patients had no prior systemic or radiation treatment. Germline values: CDR1 MGHRA, CDR2 YSYEKL. The CDR3 runs to 12 residues. V lost 6 bases, J lost 7 bases, and 9 bases lay in between. Whole-study findings and limits: With a few patients per group, TCR findings need larger cohorts.

Here the sequenced sample was PBMCs, taken before nivolumab (anti-PD-1) treatment. The clonotype was recovered from a person aged 35 to 85 with oral cavity squamous cell carcinoma. This chain uses TRBV4-1 with TRBJ1-4; D gene uncertain. The CDR3 DNA reads as TGCGCCAGCAGACGGGCTGGTGAAAAACTGTTTTTT. It codes for CASRRAGEKLFF.